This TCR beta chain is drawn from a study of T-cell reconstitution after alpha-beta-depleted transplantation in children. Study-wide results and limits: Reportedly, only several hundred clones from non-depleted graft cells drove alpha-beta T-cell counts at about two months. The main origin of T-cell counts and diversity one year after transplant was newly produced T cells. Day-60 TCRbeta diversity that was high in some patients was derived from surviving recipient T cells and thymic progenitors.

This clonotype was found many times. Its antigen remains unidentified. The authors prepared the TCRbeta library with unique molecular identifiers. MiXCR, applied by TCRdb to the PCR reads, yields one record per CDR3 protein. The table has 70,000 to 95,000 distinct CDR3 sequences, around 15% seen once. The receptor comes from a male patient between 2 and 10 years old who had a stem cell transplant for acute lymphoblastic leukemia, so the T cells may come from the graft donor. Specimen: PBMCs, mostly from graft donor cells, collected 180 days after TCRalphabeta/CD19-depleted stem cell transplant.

The CDR3 sequence: CASSLVAGRSDTQYF. CDR3 DNA sequence: TGTGCCAGCAGCTTAGTAGCCGGGAGATCAGATACGCAGTATTTT. The chain combines TRBV7-6 with TRBJ2-3; a weak D match, TRBD2 (6 bases). This CDR3 has 15 amino acids. Looked up from germline, CDR1 is SGHVS and CDR2 is FNYEAQ. Trimming removed 1 base from V and 4 bases from J, with 12 bases in between. The entire variable domain, with the rest obtained from reference TRBV7-6 and TRBJ2-3, is as follows: GAGVSQSPRYKVTKRGQDVALRCDPISGHVSLYWYRQALGQGPEFLTYFNYEAQQDKSGLPNDRFSAERPEGSISTLTIQRTEQRDSAMYRCASSLVAGRSDTQYFGPGTRLTVL.